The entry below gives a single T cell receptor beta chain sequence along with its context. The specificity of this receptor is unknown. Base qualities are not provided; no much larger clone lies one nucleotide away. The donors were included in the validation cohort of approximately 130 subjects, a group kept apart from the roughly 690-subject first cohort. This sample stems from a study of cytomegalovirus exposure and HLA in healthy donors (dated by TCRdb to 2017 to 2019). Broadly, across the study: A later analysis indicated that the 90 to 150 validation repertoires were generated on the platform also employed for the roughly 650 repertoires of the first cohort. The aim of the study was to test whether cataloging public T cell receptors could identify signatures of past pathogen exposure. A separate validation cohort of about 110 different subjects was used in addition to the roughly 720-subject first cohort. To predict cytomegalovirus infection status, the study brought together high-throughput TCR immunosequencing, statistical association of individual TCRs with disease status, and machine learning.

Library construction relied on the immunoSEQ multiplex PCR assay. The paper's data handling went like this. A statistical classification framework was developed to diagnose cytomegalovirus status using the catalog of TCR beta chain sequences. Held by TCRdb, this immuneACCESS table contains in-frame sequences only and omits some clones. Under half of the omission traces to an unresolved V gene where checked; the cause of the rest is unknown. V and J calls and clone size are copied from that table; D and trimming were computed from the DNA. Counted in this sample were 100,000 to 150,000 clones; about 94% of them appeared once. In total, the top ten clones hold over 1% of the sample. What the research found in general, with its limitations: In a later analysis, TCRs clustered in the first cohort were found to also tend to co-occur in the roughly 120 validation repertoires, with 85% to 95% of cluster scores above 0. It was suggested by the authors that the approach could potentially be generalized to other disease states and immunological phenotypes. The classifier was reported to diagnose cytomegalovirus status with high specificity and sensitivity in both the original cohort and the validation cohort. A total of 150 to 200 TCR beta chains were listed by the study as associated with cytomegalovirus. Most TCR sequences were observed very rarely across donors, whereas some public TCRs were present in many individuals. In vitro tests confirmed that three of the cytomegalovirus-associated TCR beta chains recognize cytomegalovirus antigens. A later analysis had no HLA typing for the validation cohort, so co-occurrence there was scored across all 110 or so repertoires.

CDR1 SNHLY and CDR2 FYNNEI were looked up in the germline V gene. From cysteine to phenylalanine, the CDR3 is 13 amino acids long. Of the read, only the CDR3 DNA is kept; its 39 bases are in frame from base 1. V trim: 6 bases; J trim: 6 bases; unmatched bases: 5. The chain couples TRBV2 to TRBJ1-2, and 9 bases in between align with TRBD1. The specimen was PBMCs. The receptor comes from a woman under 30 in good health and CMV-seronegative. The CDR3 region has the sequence CASRTDRGDGYTF. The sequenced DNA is TGTGCCAGCAGGACCGACAGGGGGGATGGCTACACCTTC.